This TCR beta chain was sequenced in a study of blood T cell repertoires in COVID-19. Method: immunoSEQ multiplex PCR; TCRdb's copy keeps in-frame clones and lacks some. The sample holds a few hundred thousand clones; 85% to 90% are singletons and the top ten take about 5.2%. This CDR3 contains 15 residues. CDR1 is LNHDA and CDR2 is SQIVND in the germline V gene (reference sequence). With V trimmed by 4 bases and J by 3 bases, 5 bases remained unmatched. The receptor's source is a woman aged 60 to 75 with COVID-19, enrolled during active disease. This rearrangement joins TRBV19 to TRBJ1-5; 8 bases map to TRBD1. Sample: peripheral blood. CDR3 DNA sequence: TGTGCCAGTAGTAGGAACAGGGGGAACAATCAGCCCCAGCATTTT. Protein product: CASSRNRGNNQPQHF.